A selection of T cell receptor beta chains follows, all from one sample in a study of blood T cell repertoires in COVID-19. Repertoires were generated with immunoSEQ multiplex PCR, while TCRdb's copy carries only in-frame clones and drops some. The repertoire holds about 97,000 clones, with around 87% as singletons. Input material: peripheral blood. These receptors were obtained from a human donor in a cohort sampled during active COVID-19. CDR3s include the opening cysteine and the closing phenylalanine or tryptophan. D genes are given only for firm matches. Not all rows give a size; the values are once, few, many and, for expanded clones, a class.

NA	TRBD1	TRBV7-9	TRBJ2-7	CASSLALTGASAYEQYF	TGTGCCAGCAGCTTAGCACTTACAGGGGCAAGCGCCTACGAGCAGTACTTC
NA	TRBD1	TRBV4-3	TRBJ2-5	CASSQPGQQETQYF	TGCGCCAGCAGCCAACCGGGACAGCAAGAGACCCAGTACTTC
NA	TRBD2	TRBV27	TRBJ2-5	CASKVAGGPRQETQYF	TGTGCCAGCAAAGTAGCGGGAGGGCCCCGTCAAGAGACCCAGTACTTC
NA	NA	TRBV11-2	TRBJ1-4	CASSFHREREKLFF	TGTGCCAGCAGCTTTCACAGGGAACGGGAAAAACTGTTTTTT
few	NA	TRBV28	TRBJ1-5	CASSLWVKGISNQPQHF	TGTGCCAGCAGTTTATGGGTAAAGGGGATTAGCAATCAGCCCCAGCATTTT
once	NA	TRBV2	TRBJ1-1	CASSRYRGQEAFF	TGTGCCAGCAGTAGATACAGAGGGCAAGAAGCTTTCTTT
NA	NA	TRBV18	TRBJ2-1	CASSPGQGRNEQFF	TGTGCCAGCTCACCAGGGCAGGGAAGGAATGAGCAGTTCTTC
few	NA	TRBV9	TRBJ1-2	CASSVGTESYGYTF	TGTGCCAGCAGCGTAGGCACCGAGAGCTATGGCTACACCTTC
NA	TRBD2	TRBV9	TRBJ2-1	CASSVGGGSSYNEQFF	TGTGCCAGCAGCGTAGGGGGCGGGAGCTCCTACAATGAGCAGTTCTTC
once	NA	TRBV19	TRBJ2-2	CASSTARGGELFF	TGTGCCAGTAGTACCGCGCGGGGCGGGGAGCTGTTTTTT
NA	TRBD1	TRBV20-1	TRBJ2-7	CSASPGTGSSYEQYF	TGCAGTGCTAGTCCCGGGACAGGGTCCTCCTACGAGCAGTACTTC
once	NA	TRBV28	TRBJ1-5	CASSFVRKRGQPQHF	TGTGCCAGCAGTTTTGTACGCAAAAGGGGTCAGCCCCAGCATTTT
NA	NA	TRBV9	TRBJ2-5	CASSVSETQYF	TGTGCCAGCAGCGTAAGCGAGACCCAGTACTTC
NA	NA	TRBV6-6	TRBJ1-1	CASSYSEPNTEAFF	TGTGCCAGCAGTTACTCCGAGCCGAACACTGAAGCTTTCTTT
once	NA	TRBV28	TRBJ2-1	CASSFSAGEQFF	TGTGCCAGCAGTTTCTCGGCAGGGGAGCAGTTCTTC
NA	TRBD2	TRBV9	TRBJ2-3	CASRGTSENTDTQYF	TGTGCCAGCAGAGGGACTAGCGAGAACACAGATACGCAGTATTTT